This record looks at one T cell receptor beta chain sequence and its context. V lost 0 bases to trimming and J lost 5 bases, with 10 bases between them. CDR1 and CDR2 from the germline V gene are LGHNA and YSLEER. CDR3 length equals 15 residues. This entry belongs to a study of PD-1 blockade in classical Hodgkin lymphoma. There was relapse after autologous stem cell transplantation in every patient, and there was variation in brentuximab vedotin exposure. The protocol was immunoSEQ multiplex PCR, while the TCRdb copy is restricted to in-frame clones and leaves out a portion. This table has 25,000 to 35,000 clones, around 71% appearing once.

The chain employs TRBV4-3 and TRBJ2-2; D gene ambiguous. This sample comprised peripheral blood mononuclear cells (PBMCs), obtained before the second cycle of nivolumab. This sequence was found in a human donor with classical Hodgkin lymphoma. CDR3 sequence: CASSQDNLRTGELFF. The CDR3 nucleotides read TGCGCCAGCAGCCAAGATAACCTTCGTACCGGGGAGCTGTTTTTT.